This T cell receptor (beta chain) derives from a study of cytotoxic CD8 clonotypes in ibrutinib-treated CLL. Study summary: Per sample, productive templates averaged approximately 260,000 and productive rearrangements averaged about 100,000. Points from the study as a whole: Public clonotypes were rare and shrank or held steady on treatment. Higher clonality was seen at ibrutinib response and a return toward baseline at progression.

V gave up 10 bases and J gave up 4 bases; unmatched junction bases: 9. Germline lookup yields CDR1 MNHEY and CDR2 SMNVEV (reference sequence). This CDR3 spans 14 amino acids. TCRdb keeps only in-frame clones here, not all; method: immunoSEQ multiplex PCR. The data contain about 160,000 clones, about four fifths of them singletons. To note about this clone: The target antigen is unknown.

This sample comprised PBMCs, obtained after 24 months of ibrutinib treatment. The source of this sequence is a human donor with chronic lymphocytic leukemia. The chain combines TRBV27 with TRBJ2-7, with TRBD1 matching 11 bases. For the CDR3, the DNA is TGTGCCACCACACCCGGGACAGGGGGTTACGAGCAGTACTTC. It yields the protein CATTPGTGGYEQYF.